This is a list of T cell receptor beta chains from one sample in a study of shared clonotypes between healthy human individuals. The protocol was immunoSEQ multiplex PCR, while the TCRdb copy is restricted to in-frame clones and leaves out a portion. The sample consists of about 490,000 clones, around 73% of them appearing once. The sequenced sample consisted of PBMCs. These receptors originate from a middle-aged woman in good health. Some clones in this sample may be carry-over from other donors' samples. Each CDR3 is given with its conserved first and last residue. Fields, in order: J gene, V gene, clone size, D gene, CDR3 protein, CDR3 DNA. A D gene is named only where the DNA matches it firmly. Clone size is not always given. Where it is, it says once, few, many or a class for expanded clones.

TRBJ1-2 TRBV30 once - CAWSPDGNYGYTF TGTGCCTGGAGTCCCGACGGAAACTATGGCTACACCTTC
TRBJ2-5 TRBV27 - TRBD1 CASSPQGWTGRNIREAQYF TGTGCCAGCAGCCCCCAGGGGTGGACAGGGAGGAACATAAGAGAGGCCCAGTACTTC
TRBJ2-3 TRBV7-9 - TRBD2 CASSLVLAGPDTQYF TGTGCCAGCAGCTTGGTCTTAGCGGGACCAGATACGCAGTATTTT
TRBJ2-3 TRBV19 - TRBD2 CASSMWTSGSTDTQYF TGTGCCAGTAGTATGTGGACTAGCGGGAGCACAGATACGCAGTATTTT
TRBJ2-5 TRBV7-7 - TRBD1 CASSWDREQETQYF TGTGCCAGCAGCTGGGACAGAGAGCAAGAGACCCAGTACTTC
TRBJ2-7 TRBV7-6 once - CASSLTGEQYF TGTGCCAGCAGCTTAACAGGGGAGCAGTACTTC
TRBJ2-3 TRBV19 - - CAPEGGELTDTQYF TGTGCCCCCGAGGGGGGAGAGTTGACAGATACGCAGTATTTT
TRBJ2-1 TRBV5-4 - - CASAYTVGEARWFF TGTGCCAGCGCATATACAGTTGGCGAGGCAAGGTGGTTCTTC
TRBJ2-5 TRBV5-1 - TRBD1 CASSFGTGGPRGQYF TGCGCCAGCAGCTTCGGGACAGGGGGCCCCAGAGGGCAGTACTTC
TRBJ2-7 TRBV7-2 - TRBD2 CASSPTGLAGGSYEQYF TGTGCCAGCAGCCCGACGGGACTAGCGGGCGGCTCCTACGAGCAGTACTTC
TRBJ1-1 TRBV11-2 - - CASSLDLATEAFF TGTGCCAGCAGCTTAGATCTCGCTACTGAAGCTTTCTTT
TRBJ1-5 TRBV28 - TRBD1 CASSLDRGNQPQHF TGTGCCAGCAGTTTAGACAGGGGCAATCAGCCCCAGCATTTT
TRBJ1-1 TRBV5-4 few - CASSPDRLNTEAFF TGTGCCAGCAGTCCGGACAGACTAAACACTGAAGCTTTCTTT
TRBJ2-5 TRBV7-8 - - CASSLVPPTYTEQETQYF TGTGCCAGCAGCTTAGTCCCGCCGACCTACACAGAGCAGGAGACCCAGTACTTC
TRBJ2-3 TRBV5-6 - TRBD1 CASSFDRAGQYF TGTGCCAGCAGCTTTGACAGGGCGGGGCAGTATTTT
TRBJ2-1 TRBV19 - TRBD1 CASSTSWTGVNEQFF TGTGCCAGTAGTACAAGCTGGACAGGGGTCAATGAGCAGTTCTTC
TRBJ2-3 TRBV10-3 - TRBD1 CAISDTGGPTDTQYF TGTGCCATCAGTGATACAGGGGGCCCCACAGATACGCAGTATTTT
TRBJ1-1 TRBV19 - - CASSINGGEAFF TGTGCCAGTAGTATAAATGGCGGGGAAGCTTTCTTT
TRBJ1-2 TRBV28 - - CASSLWAAGGGYTF TGTGCCAGCAGTTTATGGGCCGCTGGGGGTGGCTACACCTTC
TRBJ1-1 TRBV2 few - CASSTSGQPRAFF TGTGCCAGCAGTACGTCAGGGCAGCCTAGGGCTTTCTTT
TRBJ2-1 TRBV4-1 - TRBD2 CASSQPGGNQHGNEQFF TGCGCCAGCAGCCAACCGGGGGGGAACCAACACGGTAATGAGCAGTTCTTC
TRBJ2-5 TRBV5-6 few - CASSLDYQETQYF TGTGCCAGCAGCTTGGACTATCAGGAGACCCAGTACTTC
TRBJ1-2 TRBV6-5 - TRBD1 CASSYSPGTGDGYTF TGTGCCAGCAGTTACTCTCCTGGGACAGGGGATGGCTACACCTTC
TRBJ1-1 TRBV9 many TRBD1 CASRTGTENTEAFF TGTGCCAGCAGGACTGGGACAGAGAACACTGAAGCTTTCTTT
TRBJ1-1 TRBV27 - - CASSLRGSTEAFF TGTGCCAGCAGTTTAAGGGGGAGCACTGAAGCTTTCTTT
TRBJ1-1 TRBV4-1 - - CASSQPLLGTEAFF TGCGCCAGCAGCCAACCCTTACTGGGGACTGAAGCTTTCTTT
TRBJ1-1 TRBV4-2 - TRBD1 CASSQPGQKTEAFF TGTGCCAGCAGCCAACCGGGACAGAAAACTGAAGCTTTCTTT
TRBJ2-7 TRBV28 - - CASSLSGYEQYF TGTGCCAGCAGTTTGTCAGGCTACGAGCAGTACTTC
TRBJ2-1 TRBV7-8 - - CASSRGSSYNEQFF TGTGCCAGCAGTCGGGGGAGCTCCTACAATGAGCAGTTCTTC
TRBJ2-5 TRBV5-4 - TRBD2 CASSLRGGQETQYF TGTGCCAGCAGCTTGCGGGGGGGGCAGGAGACCCAGTACTTC
TRBJ1-2 TRBV28 once - CASEGWDGRYGYTF TGTGCCAGCGAGGGCTGGGACGGACGATATGGCTACACCTTC
TRBJ2-5 TRBV29-1 - - CSVDQGQETQYF TGCAGCGTTGATCAGGGGCAAGAGACCCAGTACTTC
TRBJ2-1 TRBV14 - - CASSRGPYNEQFF TGTGCCAGCAGCCGTGGCCCCTACAATGAGCAGTTCTTC
TRBJ2-5 TRBV5-1 - - CASSLDWETQYF TGCGCCAGCAGCTTGGATTGGGAGACCCAGTACTTC
TRBJ2-6 TRBV7-8 - - CASSLAGGVANVLTF TGTGCCAGCAGCTTAGCGGGTGGTGTTGCCAACGTCCTGACTTTC
TRBJ2-7 TRBV15 many TRBD1 CATSSGTGTYEQYF TGTGCCACCAGCAGCGGGACAGGGACCTACGAGCAGTACTTC
TRBJ1-2 TRBV14 - - CASSQDSGPNYGYTF TGTGCCAGCAGCCAAGATAGTGGGCCTAACTATGGCTACACCTTC
TRBJ2-5 TRBV19 - - CASSIRRGKGETQYF TGTGCCAGTAGTATAAGACGAGGGAAAGGGGAGACCCAGTACTTC
TRBJ1-4 TRBV9 - - CASSPRGANEKLFF TGTGCCAGCAGCCCTAGGGGAGCTAATGAAAAACTGTTTTTT
TRBJ2-1 TRBV7-9 - TRBD2 CASSLAREGLRNEQFF TGTGCCAGCAGCTTAGCTCGGGAGGGCCTAAGAAATGAGCAGTTCTTC
TRBJ1-2 TRBV7-9 - - CASSSPKNAGPKVGYGYTF TGTGCCAGCAGCTCACCCAAAAATGCGGGCCCAAAAGTAGGGTATGGCTACACCTTC
TRBJ1-2 TRBV7-9 - - CASSLVVTSNYGYTF TGTGCCAGCAGCTTAGTGGTCACTTCTAACTATGGCTACACCTTC
TRBJ2-3 TRBV7-9 few TRBD2 CATGGLRTDTQYF TGTGCCACCGGGGGACTAAGGACAGATACGCAGTATTTT
TRBJ1-2 TRBV27 - - CASSFGPNYGYTF TGTGCCAGCAGTTTTGGACCCAACTATGGCTACACCTTC
TRBJ1-4 TRBV11-2 - - CASRGFPNEKLFF TGTGCCAGCAGAGGTTTTCCTAATGAAAAACTGTTTTTT
TRBJ2-1 TRBV7-3 - - CASRRGDNEQFF TGTGCCAGCAGGAGGGGGGACAATGAGCAGTTCTTC
TRBJ2-7 TRBV5-6 - - CASSLVPTGSYEQYF TGTGCCAGCAGCTTGGTTCCCACCGGCAGCTACGAGCAGTACTTC
TRBJ2-1 TRBV10-2 - TRBD2 CASRAGLAGGNEQFF TGCGCCAGCAGGGCGGGACTAGCGGGAGGCAATGAGCAGTTCTTC
TRBJ1-1 TRBV5-1 - - CASSLDLDTAFF TGCGCCAGCAGCTTGGATTTGGATACGGCTTTCTTT
TRBJ2-5 TRBV6-1 - - CASRGQVETQYF TGTGCCAGCAGGGGCCAGGTAGAGACCCAGTACTTC
TRBJ2-7 TRBV30 - - CAWRTSAYSYEQYF TGTGCCTGGAGAACCAGCGCCTACTCCTACGAGCAGTACTTC
TRBJ1-1 TRBV11-2 - - CASSLGRTGMNTEAFF TGTGCCAGCAGCTTAGGAAGGACGGGAATGAACACTGAAGCTTTCTTT
TRBJ1-2 TRBV5-8 - TRBD1 CASSSRQGIYTF TGTGCCAGCAGCTCGAGACAGGGAATCTACACCTTC
TRBJ1-1 TRBV5-1 few - CASSLAATAGTEAFF TGCGCCAGCAGCTTGGCTGCAACGGCGGGCACTGAAGCTTTCTTT
TRBJ2-7 TRBV28 - - CASSLGEYEQYF TGTGCCAGCAGTTTGGGGGAGTACGAGCAGTACTTC
TRBJ2-7 TRBV11-2 - - CASSLAHPSMGGRQYF TGTGCCAGCAGCTTAGCTCACCCCTCGATGGGGGGCAGGCAGTACTTC
TRBJ2-7 TRBV15 - - CATSRDSGEQYF TGTGCCACCAGCAGAGATTCCGGCGAGCAGTACTTC